One T cell receptor (beta chain) is described in this entry. Assay: immunoSEQ multiplex PCR; the TCRdb copy retains only in-frame clones and omits some. The sample has a few hundred thousand clones, nearly 90% seen once; the top ten hold around 1.9%. This CDR3 has 14 residues. Germline-derived CDR1 and CDR2 are SEHNR and FQNEAQ (reference sequence). V lost 0 bases, J lost 2 bases, and 5 bases lay in between. The source of the sample is a study of blood T cell repertoires in COVID-19. The sequence came from a woman aged 55-69 years with COVID-19, enrolled during active disease. Sequences were obtained from peripheral blood. The chain links TRBV7-9 to TRBJ1-3; possibly TRBD1 for D (5 bases). The CDR3 reads CASSLAGAGNTIYF. The CDR3 DNA reads TGTGCCAGCAGCTTAGCAGGGGCTGGAAACACCATATATTTT.